The 15 T cell receptor beta chains given below trace back to one sample, sequenced in a study of cytomegalovirus exposure and HLA in healthy donors. The PCR made use of 60 Vbeta and 13 Jbeta primers. Sequenced by immunoSEQ multiplex PCR; TCRdb stores in-frame clones only, minus some. The repertoire consists of some 170,000 clones, with 60% to 80% occurring once and the leading ten covering 4.7%. The sample taken for sequencing was PBMCs. The receptors were gathered from a man aged 18 to 35 in good health and CMV-seropositive.

The chain is built from TRBV6-1 and TRBJ1-5; TRBD1 aligns across 7 bases. The CDR3 loop spans 16 amino acids. Germline-derived CDR1 and CDR2 are MNHNS and SASEGT. V gave up 3 bases and J gave up 4 bases; unmatched junction bases: 9. The CDR3 DNA is TGTGCCAGCAGTGAGCTAGGGACAGTGAGTAATCAGCCCCAGCATTTT. This encodes CASSELGTVSNQPQHF.

The chain is built from TRBV7-9 and TRBJ2-3, with 9 positions matching TRBD2. There are 15 residues in the CDR3. From germline, CDR1 is SEHNR and CDR2 FQNEAQ (reference sequence). V shed 6 bases and J 4 bases; nucleotides not matched to a gene: 8. CDR3 protein: CASRRAGGGPDTQYF. The CDR3 DNA follows: TGTGCCAGCAGGCGAGCGGGAGGTGGGCCAGATACGCAGTATTTT.

CDR3 DNA sequence: TGTGCCTGGAGCCAAGGGGGGGACACAGATACGCAGTATTTT. Amino acid sequence: CAWSQGGDTDTQYF. V usage is TRBV30 and J usage is TRBJ2-3; D may be TRBD2 (7 bases). The CDR3 runs to 14 residues. Per the germline V gene, CDR1 is GTSNPN and CDR2 is SVGIG (reference sequence). V lost 3 bases and J 2 bases, leaving 12 bases between the germline ends.

J is TRBJ1-4 and V is TRBV6-1; D is unclear. This CDR3 comprises 15 residues. The germline V and J ends were trimmed by 2 bases and 10 bases, with 17 bases remaining between them. In germline, CDR1 is MNHNS, CDR2 SASEGT. The CDR3 sequence: CASSENEDSGGKLFF. The CDR3 DNA is TGTGCCAGCAGTGAAAACGAGGACTCCGGAGGAAAACTGTTTTTT.

This clone was seen just once. The chain combines TRBV30 with TRBJ1-2; tentative D call: TRBD1 (5 bases). There are 13 residues in the CDR3. Trimming stripped 0 bases from V and 8 bases from J, with 13 bases between. Germline-derived CDR1 and CDR2 are GTSNPN and SVGIG (reference sequence). The chain's CDR3 is CAWSVQENLGYTF. The DNA for the CDR3 is TGTGCCTGGAGTGTACAGGAAAATTTGGGCTACACCTTC.

The V gene is TRBV30, the J gene TRBJ1-5, with a tentative D call TRBD1 (5 bases). V gave up 2 bases and J gave up 3 bases, with 14 bases separating them. Germline CDR1 is GTSNPN and CDR2 is SVGIG (reference sequence). The CDR3 length is 15 residues. DNA for the CDR3: TGTGCCTGGAGTCCCCGGACACCACTCAATCAGCCCCAGCATTTT. This translates into CAWSPRTPLNQPQHF.

The CDR3 here is CASMVGTGGFIEQYV. In DNA form, the CDR3 reads TGTGCCAGCATGGTTGGGACAGGGGGCTTCATCGAGCAGTACGTC. The chain combines TRBV6-1 with TRBJ2-7; 12 bases align to TRBD1. Germline loops: CDR1 MNHNS, CDR2 SASEGT. V dropped 7 bases and J dropped 6; count of bases not matched to a gene: 10. The CDR3 has 15 amino acids.

This chain joins TRBV4-2 and TRBJ2-1, with D possibly being TRBD1 (5 bases). The V end was cut by 2 bases, the J end by 8 bases, with 10 bases between. CDR1 and CDR2 (germline): LGHNA, YNFKEQ. This CDR3 is 13 amino acids long. CDR3: CASSQKGVYEQFF. CDR3 in DNA: TGTGCCAGCAGCCAAAAAGGGGTCTATGAGCAGTTCTTC.

The CDR3 coding sequence is TGTGCCTGGATAGAGAACACTGAAGCTTTCTTT. This translates into CAWIENTEAFF. The chain carries TRBV30 and TRBJ1-1; D unclear. CDR3 length equals 11 residues. Germline loops: CDR1 GTSNPN, CDR2 SVGIG (reference sequence). V lost 4 bases to trimming and J lost 1 base, with 4 bases between them.

This clone was detected only a few times. The V gene is TRBV5-6, the J gene TRBJ2-7; 10 bases align to TRBD1. The J segment lost 6 bases and the V segment lost 5 bases, leaving 11 bases of the junction unmatched. This CDR3 contains 15 residues. Per germline, CDR1 SGHDT and CDR2 YYEEEE. CDR3 in amino acids: CASSPGTGVSGEQYV. The CDR3 DNA is TGTGCCAGCAGTCCCGGGACAGGGGTTTCAGGCGAGCAGTACGTC.

V and J are TRBV6-6 and TRBJ2-4; D may be TRBD1 (5 bases). CDR3 length: 15 amino acids. Trimming left V 6 bases short and J 1 base short, with 13 bases between. The V gene's germline CDR1 is MNHNY and CDR2 SVGAGI (reference sequence). As DNA, the CDR3 is TGTGCCAGCAGCCGAAACCAGGGTGCCAAAAACATTCAGTACTTC. Amino acids: CASSRNQGAKNIQYF.

This clone appeared a few times. This chain joins TRBV6-6 and TRBJ1-4; D remains unclear. Per the germline V gene, CDR1 is MNHNY and CDR2 is SVGAGI (reference sequence). This CDR3 is 14 amino acids long. Trimming removed 6 bases at V and 0 bases at J, with 8 bases between. The CDR3 DNA sequence: TGTGCCAGCAGCGGGGATTCAACTAATGAAAAACTGTTTTTT. This encodes CASSGDSTNEKLFF.

This sequence joins TRBV7-3 and TRBJ2-2, with a possible D match to TRBD2 (6 bases). This CDR3 spans 14 amino acids. Trimming took 1 base from V and 4 from J, leaving 7 bases between them. Germline CDR1 SGHTA, CDR2 FQGTGA. CDR3 residues: CASSLIGGTGELFF. Written as DNA, the CDR3 is TGTGCCAGCAGCTTAATCGGGGGCACCGGGGAGCTGTTTTTT.

This clone appeared once. V usage is TRBV30 and J usage is TRBJ2-2, with 10 bases matching TRBD1. Germline trimming cut 5 bases from V and 5 bases from J; bases unmatched to any gene: 5. This CDR3 is built from 14 residues. Germline lookup yields CDR1 GTSNPN and CDR2 SVGIG (reference sequence). Here the CDR3 reads CAWQPGQGTGELFF. The DNA of the CDR3 is TGTGCCTGGCAACCGGGACAGGGGACCGGGGAGCTGTTTTTT.

The DNA of the CDR3 is TGTGCCACCAGCAGAGTGGGACAGGGAAACTATGGCTACACCTTC. It codes for CATSRVGQGNYGYTF. The chain is built from TRBV15 and TRBJ1-2; 9 bases line up with TRBD1. Germline-derived CDR1 and CDR2 are LNHNV and YYDKDF (reference sequence). Unmatched junction bases numbered 2, after V lost 1 base and J lost 2 bases. The CDR3 spans 15 residues. Looking up the rest from reference TRBV15 and TRBJ1-2 gives the full variable domain: DAMVIQNPRYQVTQFGKPVTLSCSQTLNHNVMYWYQQKSSQAPKLLFHYYDKDFNNEADTPDNFQSRRPNTSFCFLDIRSPGLGDTAMYLCATSRVGQGNYGYTFGSGTRLTVV.